Presented here are 9 T cell receptor beta chains from one specimen sequenced in a study of blood T cell repertoires in COVID-19. This table comes from immunoSEQ multiplex PCR, and its TCRdb copy is limited to in-frame clones, with some not included. The sample consists of some 60,000 clones, approximately 92% of them appearing once. The specimen sequenced was peripheral blood. These receptors were collected from a man between 60 and 75 years old with acute or convalescent COVID-19.

This chain uses TRBV6-5 with TRBJ1-1; 8 nucleotides agree with TRBD1. V lost 7 bases, J lost 1 base, and 8 bases stayed unmatched. The germline V gene encodes CDR1 MNHEY and CDR2 SVGAGI. This CDR3 has 15 residues. In DNA, the CDR3 is TGTGCCAGCAATCCTACCGACAGGGGGAACACTGAAGCTTTCTTT. Translation: CASNPTDRGNTEAFF.

J is TRBJ2-7 and V is TRBV6-1, with 11 bases identical to TRBD1. J gave up 5 bases and V 0 bases, and 6 bases lay outside the gene matches. The germline gives CDR1 MNHNS, CDR2 SASEGT. The CDR3 sequence is 16 residues long. CDR3 bases: TGTGCCAGCAGTGAAGCGCTGGGGACAGGGGGGAACGAGCAGTACTTC. Protein: CASSEALGTGGNEQYF.

The rearrangement uses TRBV18 and TRBJ2-2, with D possibly being TRBD1 (5 bases). CDR1 KGHSH and CDR2 LQKENI come from the germline V gene. CDR3 length equals 14 residues. V lost 1 base and J 3 bases, leaving 6 bases between the germline ends. The CDR3 region has the DNA TGTGCCAGCTCACCACAGGGGCACACCGGGGAGCTGTTTTTT. Translation gives CASSPQGHTGELFF. The full variable domain, with the rest looked up from reference TRBV18 and TRBJ2-2, is NAGVMQNPRHLVRRRGQEARLRCSPMKGHSHVYWYRQLPEEGLKFMVYLQKENIIDESGMPKERFSAEFPKEGPSILRIQQVVRGDSAAYFCASSPQGHTGELFFGEGSRLTVL.

The chain employs TRBV25-1 and TRBJ1-2, with 7 bases lining up with TRBD1. Unmatched junction bases numbered 5, after V lost 1 base and J lost 9 bases. The CDR3 is 13 residues long. CDR1 and CDR2 from the germline V gene are MGHDK and SYGVNS. The DNA of the CDR3 is TGTGCCAGCAGTGAATGGCCAGGGGGTCGCTACACCTTC. It specifies CASSEWPGGRYTF.

CDR3: CASSLFHRDRVNQPQHF. The DNA of the CDR3 is TGTGCCAGTAGTCTATTTCATCGGGACAGGGTCAATCAGCCCCAGCATTTT. The chain carries TRBV19 and TRBJ1-5; TRBD1 agrees at 9 bases. Germline lookup yields CDR1 LNHDA and CDR2 SQIVND (reference sequence). The CDR3 totals 17 residues. The ends lost 5 bases at V and 3 bases at J; junction bases unmatched: 11.

The rearrangement links TRBV18 to TRBJ2-1, with 7 bases matching TRBD1. The ends lost 3 bases at V and 4 bases at J; junction bases unmatched: 3. This CDR3 spans 14 amino acids. Germline V gives CDR1 KGHSH, CDR2 LQKENI. The CDR3 protein is CASSPRGQYNEQFF. CDR3 sequence (DNA): TGTGCCAGCTCACCTAGGGGACAGTACAATGAGCAGTTCTTC.

The chain has TRBV21-1 and TRBJ2-6; the table's D call, TRBD1, was not checked against the DNA. TRBV21-1 is flagged as a pseudogene. This CDR3 spans 18 amino acids. In DNA, the CDR3 is TGTGCCAGCAGCAAGGGTACAGGGCGCGTTACTGGGGCCAACGTCCTGACTTTC. Its translation is CASSKGTGRVTGANVLTF.

V and J are TRBV27 and TRBJ2-3; a weak D match, TRBD1 (6 bases). The CDR3 is 14 amino acids. CDR1 is MNHEY and CDR2 is SMNVEV in the germline V gene (reference sequence). V lost 5 bases to trimming and J lost 4 bases, with 13 bases between them. The CDR3, as DNA: TGTGCCAGCAGTCGAACAGGGAGTTCAGATACGCAGTATTTT. It translates to CASSRTGSSDTQYF.

V gene TRBV6-5 combines with J gene TRBJ2-2, with a weak D call TRBD1 (6 bases). The V and J ends lost 5 bases and 7 bases respectively, with 14 bases between them. Germline V lookup: CDR1 MNHEY, CDR2 SVGAGI. The CDR3 sequence is 14 residues long. The CDR3 nucleotides read TGTGCCAGCAGTCCCCCCAGGGGTGGCGGGGAGCTGTTTTTT. As protein: CASSPPRGGGELFF.